A single sample gave rise to the 31 T cell receptor beta chains below, sequenced in a study of shared T cell receptors in the human thymus. Clones were sequenced by immunoSEQ multiplex PCR, and TCRdb holds only the in-frame ones, with some missing. Seen here are 72,000 or so clones, more than 90% observed once, and the top ten hold around 0.035%. Sequencing used thymocytes. Receptors were obtained from a human donor.

The chain combines TRBV19 with TRBJ2-5; perhaps D is TRBD1 or TRBD2 (5 bases each). The CDR3 length is 14 residues. Germline CDR1 is LNHDA and CDR2 is SQIVND (reference sequence). V lost 6 bases to trimming and J lost 2 bases, with 13 bases between them. CDR3 in DNA: TGTGCCAGTAGCGTACCGGGACCACAAGAGACCCAGTACTTC. Translation: CASSVPGPQETQYF.

This clone was recorded only once. The V gene is TRBV4-2, the J gene TRBJ2-1; D possibly uses TRBD1 or TRBD2 (6 bases each). With 1 base removed from V and 8 bases from J, the gap between germline ends came to 21 bases. This CDR3 comprises 17 residues. CDR1 and CDR2 from the germline V gene are LGHNA and YNFKEQ. Written as DNA, the CDR3 is TGTGCCAGCAGCCAAGTGAGGGGGGTCCTCGAACTCCATGAGCAGTTCTTC. It is translated as CASSQVRGVLELHEQFF.

This rearrangement joins TRBV5-1 to TRBJ2-1; 7 bases match TRBD2. Germline V gene lookup returns CDR1 SGHRS and CDR2 YFSETQ. After removal of 0 bases from V and 3 bases from J, the junction contained 3 bases not matched to a gene. The CDR3 extends over 15 amino acids. CDR3: CASSLDRGDYNEQFF. The DNA of the CDR3 is TGCGCCAGCAGCTTGGACCGGGGGGACTACAATGAGCAGTTCTTC.

This CDR3 is CASSKGGTSTDTQYF. CDR3 DNA: TGTGCCAGCAGTAAAGGTGGGACTAGCACAGATACGCAGTATTTT. The rearrangement links TRBV27 to TRBJ2-3; TRBD2 is a possible D gene (6 bases). CDR1 and CDR2 (germline): MNHEY, SMNVEV (reference sequence). The CDR3 extends over 15 amino acids. V was pared by 5 bases and J by 0 bases, with 12 bases between.

This sequence joins TRBV30 and TRBJ2-7; the match to TRBD2 covers 11 bases. Germline CDR1 is GTSNPN and CDR2 is SVGIG (reference sequence). This CDR3 contains 15 residues. V lost 6 bases and J lost 3; bases outside the gene matches: 10. The CDR3 DNA reads TGTGCCTGCGAAGGGATAGCGGGGGGGCTCTACGAGCAGTACTTC. Its protein product is CACEGIAGGLYEQYF.

The chain links TRBV6-5 to TRBJ2-7; 8 bases align to TRBD1. CDR1 is MNHEY, CDR2 SVGAGI, per germline. With 6 bases clipped from V and 6 bases from J, the junction kept 10 bases outside the gene matches. The CDR3 has 14 amino acids. This chain's CDR3 is CASSLEGRGREQYF. In DNA form, the CDR3 reads TGTGCCAGCAGCCTCGAGGGCAGGGGGCGCGAGCAGTACTTC.

The chain is built from TRBV5-1 and TRBJ2-3; 7 positions match TRBD1. The germline V gene has CDR1 SGHRS and CDR2 YFSETQ. The CDR3 is made up of 16 amino acids. V was clipped by 5 bases and J by 2 bases; unmatched bases: 11. This CDR3 is CASRKIRDSSTDTQYF. In DNA, the CDR3 is TGCGCCAGCAGGAAAATCCGGGACAGCTCCACAGATACGCAGTATTTT.

This clone was recorded a few times. The DNA for the CDR3 is TGTGCCAGCAGCCAAGAAAAGGGCGACAGGGTGGAAACTGAAGCTTTCTTT. Its translation: CASSQEKGDRVETEAFF. The chain is built from TRBV14 and TRBJ1-1; 7 nucleotides align to TRBD1. The J segment lost 5 bases and the V segment lost 0 bases, leaving 12 bases of the junction unmatched. Germline values: CDR1 SGHDN, CDR2 FVKESK. CDR3 length equals 17 residues. Supplemented by reference TRBV14 and TRBJ1-1, the full variable domain reads EAGVTQFPSHSVIEKGQTVTLRCDPISGHDNLYWYRRVMGKEIKFLLHFVKESKQDESGMPNNRFLAERTGGTYSTLKVQPAELEDSGVYFCASSQEKGDRVETEAFFGQGTRLTVV.

The chain recombines TRBV6-1 with TRBJ2-3; a possible D gene is TRBD2 (6 bases). The CDR3 extends over 17 amino acids. The ends were cut back, 4 bases at V and 9 bases at J, with 26 bases in the middle. Germline CDR1 MNHNS, CDR2 SASEGT. CDR3 nucleotides: TGTGCCAGCAGTGCCCCCGGGACCCTGGGCCTTGGAGGGACGCAGTATTTT. This encodes CASSAPGTLGLGGTQYF.

This sequence joins TRBV5-4 and TRBJ2-6; tentatively, D is TRBD1 (5 bases). The CDR3 is made up of 17 amino acids. The ends were cut back, 0 bases at V and 0 bases at J, with 10 bases in the middle. Germline CDR1 SGHNT, CDR2 YYREEE (reference sequence). This CDR3 reads CASSLGGHRSGANVLTF. The DNA of the CDR3 is TGTGCCAGCAGCTTGGGAGGACACCGCTCTGGGGCCAACGTCCTGACTTTC.

This chain links TRBV4-3 with TRBJ1-1; TRBD1 matches at 12 bases. The CDR3 consists of 17 residues. With 4 bases clipped from V and 4 bases from J, the junction kept 10 bases outside the gene matches. Germline V CDR1 and CDR2: LGHNA, YSLEER. The DNA of the CDR3 is TGCGCCAGCAGCCCGGGACAGGGGGCGCGTAAGGGCACTGAAGCTTTCTTT. This gives the protein CASSPGQGARKGTEAFF.

The rearrangement links TRBV7-3 to TRBJ2-3, with TRBD1 matching 9 bases. After removal of 4 bases from V and 3 bases from J, the junction contained 5 bases not matched to a gene. CDR1 is SGHTA and CDR2 is FQGTGA in the germline V gene. This CDR3 spans 15 amino acids. This chain's CDR3 is CASSSSGQGTDTQYF. The CDR3 DNA reads as TGTGCCAGCAGCTCATCGGGACAGGGTACAGATACGCAGTATTTT.

The chain employs TRBV18 and TRBJ1-1; D gene ambiguous. The germline V and J ends were trimmed by 0 bases and 7 bases, with 18 bases remaining between them. This CDR3 has 16 residues. Germline CDR1 reads KGHSH; CDR2 reads LQKENI. Here the CDR3 reads CASSPPPGRHDDEAFF. CDR3 DNA sequence: TGTGCCAGCTCACCACCCCCTGGCAGACACGATGATGAAGCTTTCTTT. Supplemented by reference TRBV18 and TRBJ1-1, the full variable domain reads NAGVMQNPRHLVRRRGQEARLRCSPMKGHSHVYWYRQLPEEGLKFMVYLQKENIIDESGMPKERFSAEFPKEGPSILRIQQVVRGDSAAYFCASSPPPGRHDDEAFFGQGTRLTVV.

This chain connects TRBV6-5 to TRBJ1-2; the match to TRBD1 covers 12 bases. Trimming removed 8 bases from V and 4 bases from J; junction bases left unmatched: 5. CDR1 MNHEY and CDR2 SVGAGI come from the germline V gene. This CDR3 spans 14 amino acids. The CDR3 DNA reads TGTGCCAGCCTAGGGACAGGGGGCGTCTATGGCTACACCTTC. This gives the protein CASLGTGGVYGYTF.

The chain joins TRBV18 to TRBJ1-4; D remains ambiguous. CDR3 size: 16 residues. From germline, CDR1 is KGHSH and CDR2 LQKENI. V lost 2 bases and J 0 bases, leaving 10 bases between the germline ends. CDR3 region: CASSPIGSATNEKLFF. The CDR3, as DNA: TGTGCCAGCTCACCAATTGGATCTGCAACTAATGAAAAACTGTTTTTT.

The chain has TRBV11-3 and TRBJ2-2; D possibly corresponds to TRBD1 (6 bases). The V and J ends lost 7 bases and 3 bases respectively, with 15 bases between them. CDR1 and CDR2 (germline): SGHNT, YENEEA. This CDR3 is 15 amino acids long. The chain's CDR3 is CASKLGHSYTGELFF. The CDR3 bases are TGTGCCAGCAAATTGGGACACAGTTACACCGGGGAGCTGTTTTTT.

The chain employs TRBV20-1 and TRBJ2-3, with D unclear. The V gene lost 2 bases and the J gene lost 6 bases, with 6 bases spanning the gap. Germline lookup yields CDR1 DFQATT and CDR2 SNEGSKA (reference sequence). The CDR3 extends over 11 amino acids. The CDR3 region has the DNA TGCAGTGCTAGACTCCGGGATACGCAGTATTTT. Protein: CSARLRDTQYF.

The chain links TRBV5-6 to TRBJ2-2; 8 nucleotides agree with TRBD1. Germline loops: CDR1 SGHDT, CDR2 YYEEEE. The V segment lost 1 base and the J segment 6 bases; nucleotides outside the gene matches: 11. The CDR3 is 17 amino acids. CDR3 bases: TGTGCCAGCAGCTTGTCGCGCAGGGGGCACCAACCCGGGGAGCTGTTTTTT. It encodes CASSLSRRGHQPGELFF.

DNA of the CDR3: TGTGCCAGCAGTTTCAGGGTGGTGCACAGGGGGCTGACTAATGAAAAACTGTTTTTT. This sequence encodes CASSFRVVHRGLTNEKLFF. The chain recombines TRBV27 with TRBJ1-4; TRBD1 agrees at 9 bases. Germline V lookup: CDR1 MNHEY, CDR2 SMNVEV (reference sequence). V lost 3 bases, J lost 2 bases, and 13 bases stayed unmatched. The CDR3 has 19 residues.

The chain combines TRBV11-2 with TRBJ2-3; no reliable D call. Germline CDR1 and CDR2: SGHAT and FQNNGV. With 6 bases removed from V and 4 bases from J, the gap between germline ends came to 20 bases. The CDR3 runs to 16 residues. This CDR3 reads CASSWKSLDLPDTQYF. In DNA, the CDR3 is TGTGCCAGCAGTTGGAAGTCTCTAGACCTTCCAGATACGCAGTATTTT. Combining the CDR3 with reference TRBV11-2 and TRBJ2-3 gives the whole variable domain EAGVAQSPRYKIIEKRQSVAFWCNPISGHATLYWYQQILGQGPKLLIQFQNNGVVDDSQLPKDRFSAERLKGVDSTLKIQPAKLEDSAVYLCASSWKSLDLPDTQYFGPGTRLTVL.

The CDR3: CASSPPPGGTEAFF. In DNA, the CDR3 is TGTGCCAGCTCACCCCCTCCAGGGGGCACTGAAGCTTTCTTT. The gene calls are TRBV18 and TRBJ1-1; 7 bases are shared with TRBD1. V trimming: 3 bases; J trimming: 4 bases; junction bases outside the gene matches: 5. The CDR3 consists of 14 residues. Per germline, CDR1 KGHSH and CDR2 LQKENI.

V usage is TRBV29-1 and J usage is TRBJ1-1; D gene unclear. V gave up 3 bases and J gave up 3 bases, with 5 bases separating them. The CDR3 is made up of 11 amino acids. CDR1 SQVTM and CDR2 ANQGSEA come from the germline V gene. This chain's CDR3 is CSVDPDTEAFF. In nucleotides, the CDR3 is TGCAGCGTTGACCCGGACACTGAAGCTTTCTTT. The complete variable domain, with remaining parts taken from reference TRBV29-1 and TRBJ1-1, reads SAVISQKPSRDICQRGTSLTIQCQVDSQVTMMFWYRQQPGQSLTLIATANQGSEATYESGFVIDKFPISRPNLTFSTLTVSNMSPEDSSIYLCSVDPDTEAFFGQGTRLTVV.

The chain uses TRBV4-3 and TRBJ2-6, with D possibly TRBD1 on 7 matching bases. The CDR3 runs to 19 residues. Between the trimmed V and J ends, which lost 4 bases and 2 bases, there was a span of 21 bases. The V gene's germline CDR1 is LGHNA and CDR2 YSLEER. The CDR3 DNA sequence: TGCGCCAGCAGCCCATATCTAGACAGGGAGGTAGCTGGGGCCAACGTCCTGACTTTC. It encodes CASSPYLDREVAGANVLTF.

A word on this clone: One end of the junction varies from germline; a read error may be responsible. The chain employs TRBV5-1 and TRBJ2-2; TRBD1 matches at 9 bases. The CDR3 consists of 18 residues. Germline V gene sequence: CDR1 SGHRS, CDR2 YFSETQ. The chain's CDR3 is CASSLGVNGTGNPGELFF. The CDR3 DNA sequence: TGCGCCAGCAGCTTGGGGGTAAACGGGACAGGGAACCCCGGGGAGCTGTTTTTT.

This clone was detected once. The gene calls are TRBV12-5 and TRBJ1-5; a weak D match, TRBD1 (5 bases). Germline lookup yields CDR1 LGHNT and CDR2 FRNRAP. This CDR3 comprises 16 residues. V lost 6 bases, J lost 6 bases, and 21 bases lay in between. The CDR3 bases are TGTGCTAGTGGGCCTGGGGCCGCCCTGTTGGGTCAGCCCCAGCATTTT. It yields the protein CASGPGAALLGQPQHF.

This rearrangement joins TRBV4-2 to TRBJ2-3; 10 positions agree with TRBD2. V gave up 4 bases and J gave up 5 bases; unmatched junction bases: 9. Per the germline V gene, CDR1 is LGHNA and CDR2 is YNFKEQ. The CDR3 spans 16 residues. The CDR3 sequence: CASSRPSGGRGDTQYF. In DNA, the CDR3 is TGTGCCAGCAGCCGCCCTAGCGGGGGACGAGGAGATACGCAGTATTTT.

The V gene is TRBV11-3, the J gene TRBJ2-1; D is unresolved. This CDR3 region has 13 residues. Deletions cut 0 bases from V and 9 bases from J, with 9 bases between. Germline V lookup: CDR1 SGHNT, CDR2 YENEEA. The CDR3 reads CASSLDHKGEQFF. The CDR3 bases are TGTGCCAGCAGCTTAGACCATAAGGGTGAGCAGTTCTTC.

The chain carries TRBV19 and TRBJ1-1, with D unclear. The germline CDR1 and CDR2 sequences are LNHDA and SQIVND (reference sequence). Between the trimmed V and J ends, which lost 7 bases and 1 base, there was a span of 19 bases. The CDR3 is 16 residues long. The CDR3 here is CASIDVSLIRNTEAFF. The CDR3 bases are TGTGCCAGTATTGATGTCTCATTAATCCGGAACACTGAAGCTTTCTTT. Based on the CDR3 plus reference TRBV19 and TRBJ1-1, the full variable domain is DGGITQSPKYLFRKEGQNVTLSCEQNLNHDAMYWYRQDPGQGLRLIYYSQIVNDFQKGDIAEGYSVSREKKESFPLTVTSAQKNPTAFYLCASIDVSLIRNTEAFFGQGTRLTVV.

The CDR3 region has the DNA TGTGTCAGAAGCCCAGAGTGGGTACCCGCTTGCAACGAGCAGTACTTC. The encoded protein is CVRSPEWVPACNEQYF. The chain joins TRBV7-5 to TRBJ2-7. TRBV7-5 represents a pseudogene. The length of the CDR3 is 16 residues.

The chain uses TRBV5-4 and TRBJ1-1; 7 bases map to TRBD1. After removal of 4 bases from V and 1 base from J, the junction contained 7 bases not matched to a gene. Germline V gives CDR1 SGHNT, CDR2 YYREEE (reference sequence). The CDR3 spans 15 residues. In nucleotides, the CDR3 is TGTGCCAGCAGCGGGACGGGACAGACGAACACTGAAGCTTTCTTT. Translating it yields CASSGTGQTNTEAFF.

The rearrangement links TRBV6-1 to TRBJ1-1; 7 nucleotides match TRBD1. V trimming: 3 bases; J trimming: 7 bases; junction bases outside the gene matches: 2. The CDR3 totals 12 residues. Per the germline V gene, CDR1 is MNHNS and CDR2 is SASEGT. The CDR3 DNA reads TGTGCCAGCAGTGACCGGGACAGTGAAGCTTTCTTT. It codes for CASSDRDSEAFF.